This record covers a single T cell receptor (beta chain). The antigen remains undetermined. The sample is drawn from a study of T cells in Graves' hyperthyroidism and ophthalmopathy. Study-wide background: Specimen type is peripheral blood, collected at initial diagnosis prior to any treatment. Whole-study results and caveats: Blood also contained most expanded thyroid clonotypes above 0.001.

Germline V lookup: CDR1 LNHDA, CDR2 SQIVND (reference sequence). J gave up 4 bases and V 5 bases, and 5 bases lay outside the gene matches. This CDR3 has 14 residues. Patients were excluded because of uncontrolled infection, other autoimmune disease, pregnancy or lactation. Blood sampling occurred at first hyperthyroidism diagnosis, ahead of any ophthalmopathy symptoms. The CDR3 regions of TCR beta were amplified from RNA transcripts. First-round RT-PCR with HTBI primers amplified the TCR CDR3 region. MiXCR was run by TCRdb on the multiplex PCR reads, yielding one entry per CDR3 protein. Found here are 350,000 or so distinct CDR3 sequences, roughly 15% of them singletons; the top ten hold roughly a third.

Sequences were obtained from blood. This TCR was sampled from a woman aged 25 to 39 with Graves' hyperthyroidism that later progressed to Graves' ophthalmopathy. This chain connects TRBV19 to TRBJ2-1, with TRBD2 identical over 7 bases. CDR3 nucleotide sequence: TGTGCCAGTAGTGCGACGGGGGGATACAATGAGCAGTTCTTC. It codes for CASSATGGYNEQFF.